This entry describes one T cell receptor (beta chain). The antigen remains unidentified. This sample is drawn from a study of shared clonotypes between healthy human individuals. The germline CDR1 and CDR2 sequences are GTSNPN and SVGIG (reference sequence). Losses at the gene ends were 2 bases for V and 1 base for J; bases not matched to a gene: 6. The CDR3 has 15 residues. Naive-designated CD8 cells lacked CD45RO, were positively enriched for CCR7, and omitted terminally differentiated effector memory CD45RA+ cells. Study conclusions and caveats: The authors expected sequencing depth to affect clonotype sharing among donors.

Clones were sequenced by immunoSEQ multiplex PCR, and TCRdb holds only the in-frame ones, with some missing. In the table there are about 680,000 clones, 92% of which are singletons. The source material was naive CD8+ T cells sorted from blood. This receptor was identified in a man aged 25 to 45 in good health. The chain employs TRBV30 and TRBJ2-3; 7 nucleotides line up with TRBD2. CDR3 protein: CAWSPGTIGTDTQYF. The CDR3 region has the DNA TGTGCCTGGAGTCCCGGGACTATCGGCACAGATACGCAGTATTTT. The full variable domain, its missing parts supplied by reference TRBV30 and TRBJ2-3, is SQTIHQWPATLVQPVGSPLSLECTVEGTSNPNLYWYRQAAGRGLQLLFYSVGIGQISSEVPQNLSASRPQDRQFILSSKKLLLSDSGFYLCAWSPGTIGTDTQYFGPGTRLTVL.